This TCR beta chain was recovered during a study of STAT5B mutations in CD4+ large granular lymphocyte leukemia. Overall study findings and caveats: CD4-sorted patient repertoires seemed more clonal than healthy CD4+ repertoires. No patients shared main leukemic clonotypes, though about 25% appeared at low frequency elsewhere. Compared with healthy controls (2/35), patient top clones favored TRBV06 (8/27).

Trimming stripped 4 bases from V and 4 bases from J, with 21 bases between. Germline CDR1 and CDR2: SGDLS and YYNGEE. The length of the CDR3 is 17 residues. To note about this clone: Its target is not known.

Original analysis: A productive frequency of 2.59 x 10-5 was the lowest detectable. Produced via immunoSEQ multiplex PCR; TCRdb's table is partial and in-frame only. Clone size and V and J calls were adopted from that table, with D and trimming inferred from the DNA. The profile covers about 40,000 clones, with approximately 84% appearing a single time and less than 0.45% taken by the ten largest. Sequencing used CD4+ T cells from blood buffy coats. The chain is built from TRBV9 and TRBJ2-1; perhaps D is TRBD1 or TRBD2 (6 bases each). This clonotype originated in a human donor in good health. DNA for the CDR3: TGTGCCAGCAGCCCACAGGGAGGTGGACAGCTTTACAATGAGCAGTTCTTC. It specifies CASSPQGGGQLYNEQFF.